The present entry profiles one T cell receptor beta chain with its context. Its antigen is currently unknown. CDR1 is SGHNT, CDR2 YYREEE, per germline (reference sequence). The CDR3 is made up of 15 amino acids. Each sample's input was around 270 ng genomic DNA, 35,000 to 40,000 genome equivalents. The data belong to a study of T cell clusters in autoimmune cytopenias. Study in general: Per sample, median TRB depth was approximately 48,000 reads, yielding a median about 2,400 distinct clonotypes.

TRB rearrangements were amplified by touch-down multiplex PCR with mixed TRB-A/B primers. One entry per CDR3 protein, without DNA, is what TCRdb gives after re-calling the multiplex PCR reads. Here the sample table reports fewer than 10,000 distinct CDR3 sequences. Findings and limits, study-wide: The cluster-lack signature was not seen for secondary cytopenia versus chronic lymphocytic leukemia. Physiological T cell clusters of healthy donors were apparently absent in primary autoimmune cytopenia patients.

The sample taken for sequencing was peripheral blood. The receptor's source is a human donor with an autoimmune cytopenia or autoimmune hepatitis (not recorded which). The chain couples TRBV5-4 to TRBJ2-3; the TCRdb call, TRBD1, lacks DNA for checking. The chain's CDR3 is CASSLTGDGTDTQYF. Variable domain in full (rest from reference TRBV5-4 and TRBJ2-3): ETGVTQSPTHLIKTRGQQVTLRCSSQSGHNTVSWYQQALGQGPQFIFQYYREEENGRGNFPPRFSGLQFPNYSSELNVNALELDDSALYLCASSLTGDGTDTQYFGPGTRLTVL.